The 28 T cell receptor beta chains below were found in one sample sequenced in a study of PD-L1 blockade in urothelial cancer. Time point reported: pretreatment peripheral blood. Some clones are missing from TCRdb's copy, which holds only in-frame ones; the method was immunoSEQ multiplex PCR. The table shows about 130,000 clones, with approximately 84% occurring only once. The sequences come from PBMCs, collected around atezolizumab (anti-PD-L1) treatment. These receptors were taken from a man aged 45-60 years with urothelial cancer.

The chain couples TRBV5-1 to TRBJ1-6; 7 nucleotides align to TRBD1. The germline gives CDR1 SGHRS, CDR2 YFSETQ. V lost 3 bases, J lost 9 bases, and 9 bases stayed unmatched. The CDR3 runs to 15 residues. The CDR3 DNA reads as TGCGCCAGCAGCTCCGGTGGGACAGAGGGTTCACCCCTCCACTTT. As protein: CASSSGGTEGSPLHF.

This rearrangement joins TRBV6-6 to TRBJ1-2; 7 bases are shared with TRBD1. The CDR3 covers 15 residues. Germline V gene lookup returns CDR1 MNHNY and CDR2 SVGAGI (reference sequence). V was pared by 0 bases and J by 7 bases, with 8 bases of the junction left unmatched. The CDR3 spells CASSYSETGTGGYTF. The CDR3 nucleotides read TGTGCCAGCAGTTACTCGGAGACAGGGACTGGTGGCTACACCTTC.

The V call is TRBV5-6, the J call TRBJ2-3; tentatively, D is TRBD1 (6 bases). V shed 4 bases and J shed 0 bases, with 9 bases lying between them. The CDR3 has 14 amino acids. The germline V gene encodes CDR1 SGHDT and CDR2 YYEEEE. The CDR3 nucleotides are TGTGCCAGCAGCCGAGGGACAAGCACAGATACGCAGTATTTT. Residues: CASSRGTSTDTQYF.

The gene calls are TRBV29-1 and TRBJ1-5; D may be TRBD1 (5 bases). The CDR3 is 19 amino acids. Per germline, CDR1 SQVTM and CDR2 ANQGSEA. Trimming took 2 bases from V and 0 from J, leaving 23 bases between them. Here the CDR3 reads CSVEPPRQGGSYSNQPQHF. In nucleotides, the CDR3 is TGCAGCGTTGAACCGCCTAGGCAGGGAGGATCGTATAGCAATCAGCCCCAGCATTTT.

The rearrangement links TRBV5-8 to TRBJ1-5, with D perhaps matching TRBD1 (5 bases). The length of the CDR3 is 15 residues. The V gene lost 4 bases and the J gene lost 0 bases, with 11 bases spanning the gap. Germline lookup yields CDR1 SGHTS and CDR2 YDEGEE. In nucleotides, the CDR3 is TGTGCCAGCAGCCCGGGACTGTATAGCAATCAGCCCCAGCATTTT. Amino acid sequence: CASSPGLYSNQPQHF.

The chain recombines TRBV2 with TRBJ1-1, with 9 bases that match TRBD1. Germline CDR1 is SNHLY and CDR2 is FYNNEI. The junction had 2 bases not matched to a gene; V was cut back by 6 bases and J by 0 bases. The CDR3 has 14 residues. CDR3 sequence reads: CASSYRGLNTEAFF. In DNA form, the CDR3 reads TGTGCCAGCAGCTACAGGGGGCTGAACACTGAAGCTTTCTTT. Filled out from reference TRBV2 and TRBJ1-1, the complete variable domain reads EPEVTQTPSHQVTQMGQEVILRCVPISNHLYFYWYRQILGQKVEFLVSFYNNEISEKSEIFDDQFSVERPDGSNFTLKIRSTKLEDSAMYFCASSYRGLNTEAFFGQGTRLTVV.

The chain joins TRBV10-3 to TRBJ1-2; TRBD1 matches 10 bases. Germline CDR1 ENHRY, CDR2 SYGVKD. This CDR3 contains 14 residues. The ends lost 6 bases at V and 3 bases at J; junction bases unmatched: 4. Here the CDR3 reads CAISTGTGDYGYTF. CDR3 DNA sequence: TGTGCCATCAGCACCGGGACAGGGGACTATGGCTACACCTTC.

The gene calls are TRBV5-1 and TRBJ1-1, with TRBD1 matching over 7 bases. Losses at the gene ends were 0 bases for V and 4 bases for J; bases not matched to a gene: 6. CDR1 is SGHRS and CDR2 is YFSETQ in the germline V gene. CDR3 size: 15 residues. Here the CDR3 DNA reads TGCGCCAGCAGCTTGGCCGGGACAGTCTCCACTGAAGCTTTCTTT. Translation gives CASSLAGTVSTEAFF.

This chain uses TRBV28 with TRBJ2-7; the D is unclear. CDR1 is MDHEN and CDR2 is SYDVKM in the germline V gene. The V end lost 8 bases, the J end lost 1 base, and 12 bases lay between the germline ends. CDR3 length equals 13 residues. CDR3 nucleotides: TGTGCCAGCTCAATGGCAGATTCCTACGAGCAGTACTTC. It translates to CASSMADSYEQYF.

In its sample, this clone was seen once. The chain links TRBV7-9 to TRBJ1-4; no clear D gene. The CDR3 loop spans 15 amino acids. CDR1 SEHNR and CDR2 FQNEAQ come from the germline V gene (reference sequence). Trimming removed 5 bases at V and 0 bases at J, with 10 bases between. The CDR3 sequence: CASSPYSTTNEKLFF. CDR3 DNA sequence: TGTGCCAGCAGCCCATACTCAACAACTAATGAAAAACTGTTTTTT.

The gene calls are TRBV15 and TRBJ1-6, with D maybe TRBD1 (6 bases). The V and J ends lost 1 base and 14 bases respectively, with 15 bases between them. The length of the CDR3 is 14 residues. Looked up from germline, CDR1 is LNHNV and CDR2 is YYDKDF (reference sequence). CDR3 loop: CATSRGTDFPTLHF. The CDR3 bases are TGTGCCACCAGCAGAGGGACAGATTTTCCTACCCTCCACTTT.

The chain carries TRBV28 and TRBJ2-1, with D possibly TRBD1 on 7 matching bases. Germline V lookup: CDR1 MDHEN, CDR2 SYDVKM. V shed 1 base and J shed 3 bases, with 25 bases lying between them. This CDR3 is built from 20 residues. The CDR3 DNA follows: TGTGCCAGCAGTTTATCGATCCGGAGGAGGGGGCCAAAAAGCTACAATGAGCAGTTCTTC. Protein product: CASSLSIRRRGPKSYNEQFF.

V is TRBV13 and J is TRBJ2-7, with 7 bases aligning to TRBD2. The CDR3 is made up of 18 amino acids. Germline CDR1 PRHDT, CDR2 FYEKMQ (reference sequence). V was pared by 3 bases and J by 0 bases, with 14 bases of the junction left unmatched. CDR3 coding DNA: TGTGCCAGCAGCTTTAGGTTAGAGAGGGAGGGCAGCTCCTACGAGCAGTACTTC. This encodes CASSFRLEREGSSYEQYF.

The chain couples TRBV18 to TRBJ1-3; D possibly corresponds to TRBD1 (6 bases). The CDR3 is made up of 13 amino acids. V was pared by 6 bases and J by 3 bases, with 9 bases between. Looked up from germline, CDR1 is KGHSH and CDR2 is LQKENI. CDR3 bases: TGTGCCAGCTCCCGGGACAATGGAAACACCATATATTTT. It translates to CASSRDNGNTIYF. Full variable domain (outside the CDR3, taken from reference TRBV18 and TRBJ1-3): NAGVMQNPRHLVRRRGQEARLRCSPMKGHSHVYWYRQLPEEGLKFMVYLQKENIIDESGMPKERFSAEFPKEGPSILRIQQVVRGDSAAYFCASSRDNGNTIYFGEGSWLTVV.

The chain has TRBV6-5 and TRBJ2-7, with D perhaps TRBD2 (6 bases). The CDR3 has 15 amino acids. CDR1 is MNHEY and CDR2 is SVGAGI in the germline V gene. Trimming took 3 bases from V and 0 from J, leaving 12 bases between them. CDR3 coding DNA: TGTGCCAGCAGTTATTACGGGAGCCTCTCCTACGAGCAGTACTTC. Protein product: CASSYYGSLSYEQYF.

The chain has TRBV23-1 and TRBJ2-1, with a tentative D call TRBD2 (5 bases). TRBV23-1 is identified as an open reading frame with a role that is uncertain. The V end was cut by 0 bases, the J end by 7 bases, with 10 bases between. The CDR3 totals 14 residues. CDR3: CASSQSRRGNEQFF. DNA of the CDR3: TGCGCCAGCAGTCAATCTAGGCGAGGGAATGAGCAGTTCTTC.

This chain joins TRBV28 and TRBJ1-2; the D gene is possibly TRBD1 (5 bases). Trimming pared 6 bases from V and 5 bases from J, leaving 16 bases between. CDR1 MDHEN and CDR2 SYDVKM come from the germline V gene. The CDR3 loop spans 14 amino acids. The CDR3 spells CASSQTGGWYGYTF. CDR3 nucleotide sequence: TGTGCCAGCAGCCAAACTGGGGGGTGGTATGGCTACACCTTC.

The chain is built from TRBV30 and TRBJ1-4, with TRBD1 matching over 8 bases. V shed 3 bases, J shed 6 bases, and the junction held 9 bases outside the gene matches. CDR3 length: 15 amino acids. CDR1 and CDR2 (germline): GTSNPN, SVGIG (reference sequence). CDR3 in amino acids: CAWSVTGAVHEKLFF. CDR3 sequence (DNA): TGTGCCTGGAGCGTGACAGGGGCCGTCCATGAAAAACTGTTTTTT.

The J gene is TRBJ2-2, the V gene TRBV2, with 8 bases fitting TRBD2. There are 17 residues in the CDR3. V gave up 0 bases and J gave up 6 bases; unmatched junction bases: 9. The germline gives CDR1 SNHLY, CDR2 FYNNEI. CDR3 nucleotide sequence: TGTGCCAGCAGTGAAGCGCTTCGGGGAGCGGGAGCCGGGGAGCTGTTTTTT. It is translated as CASSEALRGAGAGELFF.

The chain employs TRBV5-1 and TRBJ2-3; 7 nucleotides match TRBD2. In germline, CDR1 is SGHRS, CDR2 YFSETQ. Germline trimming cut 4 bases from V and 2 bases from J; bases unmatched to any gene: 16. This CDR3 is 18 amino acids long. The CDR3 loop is CASSQPTRPSGNTDTQYF. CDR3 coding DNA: TGCGCCAGCAGCCAGCCCACCCGTCCTAGCGGAAACACAGATACGCAGTATTTT.

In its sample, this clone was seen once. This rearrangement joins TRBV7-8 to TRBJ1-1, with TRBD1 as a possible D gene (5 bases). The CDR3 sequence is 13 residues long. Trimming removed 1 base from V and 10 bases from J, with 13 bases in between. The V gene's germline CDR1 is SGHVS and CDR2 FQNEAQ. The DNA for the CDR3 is TGTGCCAGCAGCTTAGGGGTCAGGGTGACAGCTTTCTTT. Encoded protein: CASSLGVRVTAFF.

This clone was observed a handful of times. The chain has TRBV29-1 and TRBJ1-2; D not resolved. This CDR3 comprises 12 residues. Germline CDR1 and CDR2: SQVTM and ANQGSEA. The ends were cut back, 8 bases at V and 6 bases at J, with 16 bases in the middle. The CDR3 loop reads CSSPIGRDGYTF. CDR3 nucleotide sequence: TGCAGCTCCCCGATTGGGAGGGATGGCTACACCTTC.

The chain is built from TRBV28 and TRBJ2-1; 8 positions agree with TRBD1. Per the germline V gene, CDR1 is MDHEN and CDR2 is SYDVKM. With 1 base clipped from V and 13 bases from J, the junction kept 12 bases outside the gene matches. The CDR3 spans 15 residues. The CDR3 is CASSLLPPGQVPQFF. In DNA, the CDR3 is TGTGCCAGCAGTTTATTGCCGCCGGGACAGGTCCCTCAGTTCTTC.

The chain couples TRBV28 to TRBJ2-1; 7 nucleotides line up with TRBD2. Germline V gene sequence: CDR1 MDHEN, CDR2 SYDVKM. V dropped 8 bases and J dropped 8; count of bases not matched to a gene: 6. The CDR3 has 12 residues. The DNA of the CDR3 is TGTGCCAGCCGTACTAGCGTCTATGAGCAGTTCTTC. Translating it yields CASRTSVYEQFF.

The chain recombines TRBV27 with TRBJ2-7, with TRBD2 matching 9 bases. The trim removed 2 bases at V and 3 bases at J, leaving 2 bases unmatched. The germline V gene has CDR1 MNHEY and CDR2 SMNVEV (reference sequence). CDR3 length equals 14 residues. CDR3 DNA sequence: TGTGCCAGCAGTTTACTAGCGGGATTCTACGAGCAGTACTTC. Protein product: CASSLLAGFYEQYF.

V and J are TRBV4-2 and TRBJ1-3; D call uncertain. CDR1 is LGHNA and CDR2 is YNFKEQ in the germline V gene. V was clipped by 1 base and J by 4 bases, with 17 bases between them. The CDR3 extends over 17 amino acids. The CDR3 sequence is CASSQGFNPGSGNTIYF. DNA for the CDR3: TGTGCCAGCAGCCAAGGGTTCAATCCGGGAAGCGGAAACACCATATATTTT.

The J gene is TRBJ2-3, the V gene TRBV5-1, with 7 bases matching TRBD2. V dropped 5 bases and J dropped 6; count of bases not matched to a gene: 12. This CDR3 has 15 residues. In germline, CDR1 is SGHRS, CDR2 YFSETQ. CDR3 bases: TGCGCCAGCAGGCGGGTCGTTACGGGAGGTGATACGCAGTATTTT. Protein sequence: CASRRVVTGGDTQYF.

The CDR3 sequence: CASSPDSEETQYF. CDR3 bases: TGTGCCAGCAGCCCGGACAGTGAAGAGACCCAGTACTTC. The V and J genes are TRBV7-8 and TRBJ2-5; D might be TRBD1 (6 bases). Germline CDR1 and CDR2: SGHVS and FQNEAQ. The CDR3 loop spans 13 amino acids. Trimming stripped 5 bases from V and 3 bases from J, with 10 bases between.